This T cell receptor (beta chain) was sequenced in a study of shared clonotypes between healthy human individuals. Germline CDR1 is MDHEN and CDR2 is SYDVKM. Trimming pared 3 bases from V and 4 bases from J, leaving 15 bases between. The CDR3 spans 15 residues. The method was immunoSEQ multiplex PCR; TCRdb's version includes in-frame clones alone and lacks a portion of them. The sample carries roughly 2.5 million clones, more than 90% recorded once. This clonotype originated in a young man in good health. The rearrangement links TRBV28 to TRBJ2-5; tentatively, D is TRBD2 (6 bases). Specimen: naive CD4+ T cells sorted from blood. Subset in this sample: CD45RA+ positively selected. The CDR3 loop reads CASSFGSGSAETQYF. For the CDR3, the DNA is TGTGCCAGCAGTTTCGGGAGCGGGTCAGCAGAGACCCAGTACTTC.